A single sample gave rise to the 8 T cell receptor beta chains below, sequenced in a study of T cells in women clearing cervical HPV infection (dated by TCRdb to 2016 to 2018). Libraries were built with the immunoSEQ multiplex PCR assay. Sourced from immuneACCESS, this table was stored by TCRdb with only in-frame sequences that have V and J called. A share of the clones is absent; for the studies checked, an unresolved V gene accounts for under half, and the remainder has no known explanation. The sample's table lists a count of roughly 37,000 clones. In total, the top ten clones hold approximately 6% of the sample. The sample taken for sequencing was blood buffy coat. These TCRs come from a woman aged 18 to 75 with a cervical HPV16 infection that either progressed to CIN3+ or cleared (not recorded which).

On this clone itself: The read ends 3 residues before the CDR3 terminus; that terminus is restored from the germline J gene. The chain uses TRBV6-1 and TRBJ2-3; D could derive from TRBD1 or TRBD2 (5 bases each). With 2 bases removed from V and 1 base from J, the gap between germline ends came to 13 bases. CDR1 MNHNS and CDR2 SASEGT come from the germline V gene. CDR3 size: 16 residues. CDR3 sequence reads: CASSERGEGGTDTQYF. CDR3 bases read: TGTGCCAGCAGTGAAAGAGGGGAAGGAGGCACAGATACG.

A remark on this clone: The read stops 3 residues short of the end of the CDR3; the missing end is completed from the germline J gene. The rearrangement links TRBV20-1 to TRBJ2-3; D is unclear. V was clipped by 5 bases and J by 4 bases, with 7 bases between them. Germline V gene lookup returns CDR1 DFQATT and CDR2 SNEGSKA (reference sequence). There are 11 residues in the CDR3. The covered CDR3 bases are TGCAGTGCTGGGCCCCCAGATACG. Translated: CSAGPPDT. The whole CDR3 protein is CSAGPPDTQYF.

A note on this clone: The CDR3 end falls 3 residues outside the read, so it is completed with the germline J gene. The V call is TRBV20-1, the J call TRBJ2-1; tentative D call: TRBD1 (5 bases). From germline, CDR1 is DFQATT and CDR2 SNEGSKA (reference sequence). V was shortened by 1 base and J by 8 bases, with 18 bases between the two germline ends. This CDR3 has 15 amino acids. The CDR3 bases that were read are TGCAGTGCTAGAGCCGGGCAGGGCTTTGGCGATGAG. Translated: CSARAGQGFGDE. The complete CDR3 sequence is CSARAGQGFGDEQFF.

With regard to this clone: The DNA ends 3 residues before the CDR3 does, and the rest of the CDR3 is filled in from the germline J gene. The chain combines TRBV14 with TRBJ2-7; D not certain. Trimming stripped 5 bases from V and 5 bases from J, with 22 bases between. The CDR3 contains 16 residues. Germline CDR1 reads SGHDN; CDR2 reads FVKESK. The sequenced part of the CDR3 DNA is TGTGCCAGCAGCACCACCGTAAGGCGGTCCGTGGACGAG. Translated: CASSTTVRRSVDE. The full-length CDR3 reads as CASSTTVRRSVDEQYF.

To note about this clone: The read is 3 residues too short to cover the CDR3 end, so that end is filled in from the germline J gene. The chain is built from TRBV24-1 and TRBJ1-4, with TRBD1 matching over 9 bases. The germline V gene encodes CDR1 KGHDR and CDR2 SFDVKD. The CDR3 loop spans 16 amino acids. V trimming: 3 bases; J trimming: 6 bases; junction bases outside the gene matches: 7. The CDR3 sequence is CATSDPGTGSHEKLFF. Partial CDR3 DNA: TGTGCCACCAGTGATCCCGGGACAGGGAGTCATGAAAAA.

Turning to this clone: The read finishes 3 residues shy of the CDR3 end, and the germline J gene is used to complete it. The chain has TRBV18 and TRBJ2-6; 8 bases agree with TRBD1. Germline V gene data show CDR1 as KGHSH and CDR2 as LQKENI. The J segment lost 1 base and the V segment lost 2 bases, leaving 7 bases of the junction unmatched. This CDR3 has 18 amino acids. Incomplete CDR3 DNA: TGTGCCAGCTCACCAGGCGGGACAGGCTTTTCTGGGGCCAACGTC. Translation gives CASSPGGTGFSGANV. The full-length CDR3 reads as CASSPGGTGFSGANVLTF.

As regards this clone: The read finishes 3 residues shy of the CDR3 end, and the germline J gene is used to complete it. This chain links TRBV29-1 with TRBJ2-7; D possibly uses TRBD1 or TRBD2 (6 bases each). With 6 bases removed from V and 5 bases from J, the gap between germline ends came to 11 bases. Germline V gene sequence: CDR1 SQVTM, CDR2 ANQGSEA. The CDR3 extends over 11 amino acids. CDR3 loop: CSVRGGNEQYF. The CDR3 bases that were read are TGCAGCGTCAGGGGCGGGAACGAG.

With respect to this clone: The DNA ends 3 residues before the CDR3 does, and the rest of the CDR3 is filled in from the germline J gene. The chain uses TRBV20-1 and TRBJ2-3, with D possibly matching TRBD2 (5 bases). V was shortened by 2 bases and J by 6 bases, with 12 bases between the two germline ends. The CDR3 contains 13 residues. Germline loops: CDR1 DFQATT, CDR2 SNEGSKA (reference sequence). CDR3 amino acids: CSARTRIGDTQYF. Incomplete CDR3 DNA: TGCAGTGCTAGAACTAGAATAGGGGATACG.